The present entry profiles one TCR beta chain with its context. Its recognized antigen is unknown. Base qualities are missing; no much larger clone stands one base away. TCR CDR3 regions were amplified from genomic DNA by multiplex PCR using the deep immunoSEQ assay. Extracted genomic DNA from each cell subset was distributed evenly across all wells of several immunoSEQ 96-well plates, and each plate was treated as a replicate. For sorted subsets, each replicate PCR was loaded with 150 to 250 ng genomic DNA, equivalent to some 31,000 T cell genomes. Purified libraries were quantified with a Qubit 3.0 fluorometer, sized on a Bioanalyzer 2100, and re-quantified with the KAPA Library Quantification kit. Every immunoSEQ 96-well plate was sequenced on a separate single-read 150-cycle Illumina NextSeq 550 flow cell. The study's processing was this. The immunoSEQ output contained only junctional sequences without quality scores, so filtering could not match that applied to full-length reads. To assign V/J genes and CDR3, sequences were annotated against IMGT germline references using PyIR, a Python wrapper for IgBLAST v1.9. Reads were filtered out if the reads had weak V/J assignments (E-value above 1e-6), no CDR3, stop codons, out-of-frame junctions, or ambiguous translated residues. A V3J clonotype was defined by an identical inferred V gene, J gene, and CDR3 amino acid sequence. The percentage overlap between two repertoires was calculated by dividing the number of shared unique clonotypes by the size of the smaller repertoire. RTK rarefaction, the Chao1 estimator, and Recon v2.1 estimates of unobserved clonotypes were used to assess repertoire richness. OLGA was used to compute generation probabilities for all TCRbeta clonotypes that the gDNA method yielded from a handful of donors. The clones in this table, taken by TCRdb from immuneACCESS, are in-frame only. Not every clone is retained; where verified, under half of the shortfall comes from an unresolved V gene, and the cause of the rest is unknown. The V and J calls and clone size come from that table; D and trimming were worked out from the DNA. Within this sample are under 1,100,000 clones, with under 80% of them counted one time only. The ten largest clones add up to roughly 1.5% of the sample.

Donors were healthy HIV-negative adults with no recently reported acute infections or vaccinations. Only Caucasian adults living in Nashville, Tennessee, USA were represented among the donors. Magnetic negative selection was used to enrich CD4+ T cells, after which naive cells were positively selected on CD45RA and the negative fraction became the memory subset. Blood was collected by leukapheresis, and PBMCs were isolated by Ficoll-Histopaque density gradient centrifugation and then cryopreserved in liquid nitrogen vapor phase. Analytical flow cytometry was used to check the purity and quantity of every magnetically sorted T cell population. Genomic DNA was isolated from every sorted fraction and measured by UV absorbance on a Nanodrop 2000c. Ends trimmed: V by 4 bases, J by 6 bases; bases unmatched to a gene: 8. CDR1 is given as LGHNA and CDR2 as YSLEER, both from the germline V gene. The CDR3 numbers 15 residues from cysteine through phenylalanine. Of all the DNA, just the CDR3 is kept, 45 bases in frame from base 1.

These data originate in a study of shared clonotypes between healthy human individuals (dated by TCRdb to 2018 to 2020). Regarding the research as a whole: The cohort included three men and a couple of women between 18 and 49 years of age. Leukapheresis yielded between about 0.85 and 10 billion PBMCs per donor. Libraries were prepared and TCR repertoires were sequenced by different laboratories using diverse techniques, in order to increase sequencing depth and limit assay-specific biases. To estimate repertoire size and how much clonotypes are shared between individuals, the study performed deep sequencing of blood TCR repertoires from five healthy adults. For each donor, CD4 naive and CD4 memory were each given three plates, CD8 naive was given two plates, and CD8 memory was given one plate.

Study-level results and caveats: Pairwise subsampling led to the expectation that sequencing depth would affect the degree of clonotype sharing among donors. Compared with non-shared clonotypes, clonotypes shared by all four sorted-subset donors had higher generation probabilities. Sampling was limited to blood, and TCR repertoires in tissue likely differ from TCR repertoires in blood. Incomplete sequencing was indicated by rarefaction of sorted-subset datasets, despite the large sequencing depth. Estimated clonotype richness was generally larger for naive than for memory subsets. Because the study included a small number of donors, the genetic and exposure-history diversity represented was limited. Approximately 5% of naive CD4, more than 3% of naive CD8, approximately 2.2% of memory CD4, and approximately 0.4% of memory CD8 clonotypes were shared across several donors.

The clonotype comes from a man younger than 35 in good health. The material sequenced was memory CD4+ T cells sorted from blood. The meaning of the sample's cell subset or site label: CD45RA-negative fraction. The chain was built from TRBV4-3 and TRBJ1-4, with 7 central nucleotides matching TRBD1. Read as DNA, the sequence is TGCGCCAGCAGCCGGACAGGCTCCTCCGATGAAAAACTGTTTTTT. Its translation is CASSRTGSSDEKLFF.